This T cell receptor (beta chain) derives from a study of CD8 T cells in ankylosing spondylitis (dated by TCRdb to between 2016 and 2019). Regarding the study in general: To find TCR variants linked to disease, the study profiled T cell receptor beta repertoires in ankylosing spondylitis patients and healthy donors. The whole study cohort included 108 healthy donors and over 20 ankylosing spondylitis patients. Peripheral blood was sampled, and synovial fluid was also collected from ankylosing spondylitis patients.

Turning to this clonotype: The antigen it binds to is not known. The record has no base qualities; no much larger clone is one base away.

TCRdb lists the instrument as Illumina HiSeq 2500. TCR beta libraries were prepared by quantitative 5'-RACE with molecular barcodes. On the study's bioinformatics: Disease-linked TCR variants were identified with a new computational method built on a probabilistic model of VDJ rearrangement. TCRdb reprocessing: public reads trimmed at Q25 with fastp, clones called with MiXCR, in-frame beta chains kept. Rows with a matching CDR3 protein are joined into one entry that keeps the most common DNA and genes. The V and J calls were not made by the authors but by TCRdb's processing. For this sample there are a few hundred thousand distinct CDR3 sequences; approximately 17% appear just once. Under 1.2% of the sample is held by the ten biggest clonotypes. Its CDR3 holds 14 amino acids, cysteine through phenylalanine. Only the CDR3 DNA stays, 42 bases, in frame from base 1. Trimmed from V: 7 bases; trimmed from J: 2 bases; junction bases lacking a gene match: 6. CDR1 and CDR2 are read off the germline V gene as SGHRS and YFSETQ.

The paper as a whole reports these results and caveats: The disease-linked clones had a CD8+ phenotype and were found at relatively low frequencies in peripheral blood. A TCR beta motif made up of several highly homologous amino acid variants appeared to be characteristic of blood from ankylosing spondylitis patients. Significant enrichment of the disease-linked clones was reported in matched synovial fluid samples from ankylosing spondylitis patients. Some motif variants were previously reported in synovial fluid and blood of reactive arthritis patients, suggesting common disease-initiation mechanisms.

This receptor was obtained from a male donor with ankylosing spondylitis. The receptor chain draws on TRBV5-1 and TRBJ1-2; a stretch of 9 junction bases matches TRBD1. Sequenced material: blood, either unsorted or a sorted T cell fraction (not recorded which). The nucleotide sequence reads TGCGCCAGCTCGGGACAGGGCCCCAACTATGGCTACACCTTC. This is translated as CASSGQGPNYGYTF.